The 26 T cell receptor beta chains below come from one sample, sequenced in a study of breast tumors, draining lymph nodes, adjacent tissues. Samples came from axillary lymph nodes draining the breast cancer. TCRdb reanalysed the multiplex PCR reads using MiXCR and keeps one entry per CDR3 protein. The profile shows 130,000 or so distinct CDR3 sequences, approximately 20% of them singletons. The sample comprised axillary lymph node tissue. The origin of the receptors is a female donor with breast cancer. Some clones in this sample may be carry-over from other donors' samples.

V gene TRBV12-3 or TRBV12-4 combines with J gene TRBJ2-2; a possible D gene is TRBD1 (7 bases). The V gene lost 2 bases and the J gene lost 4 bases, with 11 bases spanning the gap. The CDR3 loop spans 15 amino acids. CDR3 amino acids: CASSLWRGRTGELFF. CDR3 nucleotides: TGTGCCAGCAGTTTATGGAGGGGGCGCACCGGGGAGCTGTTTTTT.

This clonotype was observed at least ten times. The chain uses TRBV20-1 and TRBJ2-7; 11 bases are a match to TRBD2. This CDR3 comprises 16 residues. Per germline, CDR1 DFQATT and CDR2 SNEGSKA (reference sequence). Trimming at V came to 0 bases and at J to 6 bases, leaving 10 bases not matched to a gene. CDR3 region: CSARDIRLAGMVEQYF. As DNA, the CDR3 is TGCAGTGCTAGAGATATCAGACTAGCGGGAATGGTCGAGCAGTACTTC.

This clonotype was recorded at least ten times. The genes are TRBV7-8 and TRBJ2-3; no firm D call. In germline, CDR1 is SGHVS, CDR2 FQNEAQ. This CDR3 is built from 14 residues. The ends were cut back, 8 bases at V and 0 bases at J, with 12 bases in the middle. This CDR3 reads CASSDGSSTDTQYF. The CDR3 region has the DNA TGTGCCAGCTCGGATGGGTCTAGCACAGATACGCAGTATTTT. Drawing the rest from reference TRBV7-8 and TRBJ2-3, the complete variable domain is GAGVSQSPRYKVAKRGQDVALRCDPISGHVSLFWYQQALGQGPEFLTYFQNEAQLDKSGLPSDRFFAERPEGSVSTLKIQRTQQEDSAVYLCASSDGSSTDTQYFGPGTRLTVL.

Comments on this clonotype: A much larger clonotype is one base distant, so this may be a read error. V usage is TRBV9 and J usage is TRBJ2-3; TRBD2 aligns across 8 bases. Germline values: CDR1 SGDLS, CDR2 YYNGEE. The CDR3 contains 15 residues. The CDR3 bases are TGTGCCAGAGTAAGGAAGCGGGAGTGCACAGATGCGCAGTATTTT. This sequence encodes CARVRKRECTDAQYF.

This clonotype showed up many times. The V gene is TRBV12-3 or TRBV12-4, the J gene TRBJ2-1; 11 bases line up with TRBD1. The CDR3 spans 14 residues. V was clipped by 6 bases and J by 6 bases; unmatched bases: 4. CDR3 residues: CASRRGTGGNEQFF. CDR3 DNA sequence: TGTGCCAGCAGAAGAGGGACAGGGGGCAATGAGCAGTTCTTC.

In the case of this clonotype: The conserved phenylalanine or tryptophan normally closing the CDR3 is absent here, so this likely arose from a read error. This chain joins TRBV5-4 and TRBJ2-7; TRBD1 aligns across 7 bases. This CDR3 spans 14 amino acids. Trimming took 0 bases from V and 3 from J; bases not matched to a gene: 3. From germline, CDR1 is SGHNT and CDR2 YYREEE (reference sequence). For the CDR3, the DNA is TGTGCCAGCAGCTTGGATGCAGGGGGCTACGAGCAGTACTCC. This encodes CASSLDAGGYEQYS.

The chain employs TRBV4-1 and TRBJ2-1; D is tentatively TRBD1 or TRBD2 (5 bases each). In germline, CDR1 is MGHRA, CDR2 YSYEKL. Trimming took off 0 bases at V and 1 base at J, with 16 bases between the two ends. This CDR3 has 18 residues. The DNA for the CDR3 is TGCGCCAGCAGCCAAGATTACGGGGCAGGATTTTCCTACAATGAGCAGTTCTTC. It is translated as CASSQDYGAGFSYNEQFF.

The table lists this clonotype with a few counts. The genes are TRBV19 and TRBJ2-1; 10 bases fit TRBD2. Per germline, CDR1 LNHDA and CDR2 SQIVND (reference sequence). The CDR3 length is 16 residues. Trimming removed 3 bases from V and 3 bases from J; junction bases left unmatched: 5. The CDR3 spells CASSIMLAGVYNEQFF. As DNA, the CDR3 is TGTGCCAGTAGTATTATGCTAGCGGGAGTCTACAATGAGCAGTTCTTC.

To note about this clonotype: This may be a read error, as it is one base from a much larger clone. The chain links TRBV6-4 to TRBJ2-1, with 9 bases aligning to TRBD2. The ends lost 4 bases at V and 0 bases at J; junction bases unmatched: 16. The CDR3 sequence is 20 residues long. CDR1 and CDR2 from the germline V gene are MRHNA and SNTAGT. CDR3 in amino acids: CASSGSRNLAGSPSYNEQFF. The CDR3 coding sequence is TGTGCCAGCAGTGGCTCGCGAAACCTAGCGGGATCCCCCTCCTACAATGAGCAGTTCTTC.

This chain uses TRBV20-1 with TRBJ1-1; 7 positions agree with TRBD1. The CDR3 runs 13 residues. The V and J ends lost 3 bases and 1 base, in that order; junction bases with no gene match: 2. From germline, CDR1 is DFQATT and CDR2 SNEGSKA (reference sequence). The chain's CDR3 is CSASEGANTEAFF. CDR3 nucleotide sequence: TGCAGTGCTAGTGAGGGGGCGAACACTGAAGCTTTCTTT.

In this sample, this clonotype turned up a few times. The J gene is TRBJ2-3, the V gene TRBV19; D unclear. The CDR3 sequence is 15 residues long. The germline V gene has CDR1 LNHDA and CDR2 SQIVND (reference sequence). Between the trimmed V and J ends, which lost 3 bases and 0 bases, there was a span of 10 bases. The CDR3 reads CASSIGRVSTDTQYF. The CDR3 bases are TGTGCCAGTAGTATTGGTAGGGTCAGCACAGATACGCAGTATTTT.

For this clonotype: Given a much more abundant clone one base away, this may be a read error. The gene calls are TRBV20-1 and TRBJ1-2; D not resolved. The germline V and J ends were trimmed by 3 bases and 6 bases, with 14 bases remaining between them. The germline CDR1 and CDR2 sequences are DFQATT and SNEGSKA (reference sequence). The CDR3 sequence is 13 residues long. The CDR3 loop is CSASKGIWDGYTF. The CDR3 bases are TGCAGTGCTAGTAAGGGAATTTGGGATGGCTACACCTTC.

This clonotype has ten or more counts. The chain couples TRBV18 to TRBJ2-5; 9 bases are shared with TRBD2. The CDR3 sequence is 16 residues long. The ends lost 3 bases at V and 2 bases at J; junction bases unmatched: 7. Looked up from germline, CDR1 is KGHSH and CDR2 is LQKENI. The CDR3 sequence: CASSPSLAGRQETQYF. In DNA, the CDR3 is TGTGCCAGCTCACCCTCACTAGCGGGCCGACAAGAGACCCAGTACTTC.

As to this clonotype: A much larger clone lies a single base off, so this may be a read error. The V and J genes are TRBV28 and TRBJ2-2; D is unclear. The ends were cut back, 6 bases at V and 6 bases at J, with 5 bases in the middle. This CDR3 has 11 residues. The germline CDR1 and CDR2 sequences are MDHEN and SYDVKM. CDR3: CASSGAGELFF. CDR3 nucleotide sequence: TGTGCCAGCAGCGGCGCCGGGGAGCTGTTTTTT.

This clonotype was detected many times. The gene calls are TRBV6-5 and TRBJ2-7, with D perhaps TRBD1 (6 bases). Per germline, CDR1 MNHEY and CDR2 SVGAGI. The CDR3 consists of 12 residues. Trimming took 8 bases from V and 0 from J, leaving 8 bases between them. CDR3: CASGQSSYEQYF. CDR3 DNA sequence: TGTGCCAGCGGACAGAGCTCCTACGAGCAGTACTTC.

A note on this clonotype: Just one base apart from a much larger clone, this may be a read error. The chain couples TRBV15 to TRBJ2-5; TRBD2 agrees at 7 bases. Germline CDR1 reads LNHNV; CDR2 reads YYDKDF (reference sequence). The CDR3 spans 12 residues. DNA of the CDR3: TGTGCCACCAGCAGGGGAGGGGAGACCCAGTGCTTC. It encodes CATSRGGETQCF.

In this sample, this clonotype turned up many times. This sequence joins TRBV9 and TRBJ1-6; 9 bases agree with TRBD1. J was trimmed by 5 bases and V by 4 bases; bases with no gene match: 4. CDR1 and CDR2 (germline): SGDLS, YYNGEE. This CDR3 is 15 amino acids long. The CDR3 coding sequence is TGTGCCAGCAGCCCGAGGGACAGGGATAATTCACCCCTCCACTTT. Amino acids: CASSPRDRDNSPLHF.

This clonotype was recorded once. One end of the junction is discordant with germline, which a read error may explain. This CDR3 reads CAGSLVGTANEKLFF. The DNA of the CDR3 is TGTGCCGGCAGCTTAGTCGGGACAGCTAATGAAAAACTGTTTTTT. The chain uses TRBV7-2 and TRBJ1-4; 7 nucleotides match TRBD1. Germline loops: CDR1 SGHTA, CDR2 FQGNSA. This CDR3 is built from 15 residues.

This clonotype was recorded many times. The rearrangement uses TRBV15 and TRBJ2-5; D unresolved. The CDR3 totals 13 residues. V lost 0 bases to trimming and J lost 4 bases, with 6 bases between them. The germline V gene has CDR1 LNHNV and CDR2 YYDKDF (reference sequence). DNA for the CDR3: TGTGCCACCAGCAGAGACGGCTCAGAGACCCAGTACTTC. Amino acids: CATSRDGSETQYF.

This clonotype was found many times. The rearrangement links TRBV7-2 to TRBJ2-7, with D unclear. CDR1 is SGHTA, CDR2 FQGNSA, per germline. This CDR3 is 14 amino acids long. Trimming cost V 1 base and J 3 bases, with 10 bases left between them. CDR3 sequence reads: CASSLGAYGYEQYF. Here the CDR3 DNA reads TGTGCCAGCAGCTTAGGCGCTTACGGCTACGAGCAGTACTTC.

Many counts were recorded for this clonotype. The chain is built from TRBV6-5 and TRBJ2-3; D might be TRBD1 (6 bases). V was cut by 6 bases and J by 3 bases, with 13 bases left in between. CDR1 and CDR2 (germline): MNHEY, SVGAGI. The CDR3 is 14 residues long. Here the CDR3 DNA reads TGTGCCAGCAGGGGGGCATTCGGTACAGATACGCAGTATTTT. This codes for CASRGAFGTDTQYF.

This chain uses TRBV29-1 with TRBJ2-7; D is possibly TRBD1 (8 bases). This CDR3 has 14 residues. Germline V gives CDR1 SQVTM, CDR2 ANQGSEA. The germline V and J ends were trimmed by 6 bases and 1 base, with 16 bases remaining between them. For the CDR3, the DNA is TGCAGCGTGGGAGCGGGGACAGGATCCTACGAGCAGTACTTC. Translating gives CSVGAGTGSYEQYF.

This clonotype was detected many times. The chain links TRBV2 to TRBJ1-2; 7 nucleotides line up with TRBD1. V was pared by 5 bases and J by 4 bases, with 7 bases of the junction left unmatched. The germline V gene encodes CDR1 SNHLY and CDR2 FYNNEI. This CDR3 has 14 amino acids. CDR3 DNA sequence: TGTGCCAGCAGTTCCTTACAGGGGTCCTATGGCTACACCTTC. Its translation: CASSSLQGSYGYTF.

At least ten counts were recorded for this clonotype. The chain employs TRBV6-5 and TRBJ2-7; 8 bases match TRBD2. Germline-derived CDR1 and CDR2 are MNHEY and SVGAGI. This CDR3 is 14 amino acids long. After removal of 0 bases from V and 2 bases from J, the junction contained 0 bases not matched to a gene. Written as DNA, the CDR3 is TGTGCCAGCAGTTACTCGGGACTAGCCTACGAGCAGTACTTC. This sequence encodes CASSYSGLAYEQYF.

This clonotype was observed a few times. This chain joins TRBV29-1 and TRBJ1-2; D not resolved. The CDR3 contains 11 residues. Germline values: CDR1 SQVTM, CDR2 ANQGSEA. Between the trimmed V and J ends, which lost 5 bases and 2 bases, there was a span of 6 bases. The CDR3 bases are TGCAGCGTTTACGGAAACTATGGCTACACCTTC. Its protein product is CSVYGNYGYTF.

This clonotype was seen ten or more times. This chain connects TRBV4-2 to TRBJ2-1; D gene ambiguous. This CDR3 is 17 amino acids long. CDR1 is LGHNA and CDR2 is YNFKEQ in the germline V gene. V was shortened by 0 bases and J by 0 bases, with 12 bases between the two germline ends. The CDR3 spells CASSQDLTSPSYNEQFF. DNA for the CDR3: TGTGCCAGCAGCCAAGATTTGACTTCTCCCTCCTACAATGAGCAGTTCTTC.